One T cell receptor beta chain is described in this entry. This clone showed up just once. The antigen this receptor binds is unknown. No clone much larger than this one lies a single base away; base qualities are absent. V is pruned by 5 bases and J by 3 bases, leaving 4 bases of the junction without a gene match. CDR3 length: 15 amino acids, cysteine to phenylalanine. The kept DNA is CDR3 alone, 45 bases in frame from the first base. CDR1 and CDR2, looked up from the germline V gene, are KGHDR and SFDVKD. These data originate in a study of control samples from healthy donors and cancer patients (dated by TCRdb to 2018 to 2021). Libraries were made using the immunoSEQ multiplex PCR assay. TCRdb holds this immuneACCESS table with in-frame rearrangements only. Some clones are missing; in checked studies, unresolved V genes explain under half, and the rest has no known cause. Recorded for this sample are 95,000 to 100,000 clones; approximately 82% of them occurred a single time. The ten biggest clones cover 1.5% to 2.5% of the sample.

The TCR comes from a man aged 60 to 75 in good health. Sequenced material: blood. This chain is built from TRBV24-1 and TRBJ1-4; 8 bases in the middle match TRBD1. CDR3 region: CATSATGQANEKLFF. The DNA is TGTGCCACCAGTGCTACGGGACAGGCTAATGAAAAACTGTTTTTT.